The source of this TCR beta chain is a study of blood T cell repertoires in COVID-19. Across the whole study: PBMCs, B-cell-depleted T cells, or T cells were the source of the cDNA or gDNA that made up the material.

This table comes from immunoSEQ multiplex PCR, and its TCRdb copy is limited to in-frame clones, with some not included. The sample lists 250,000 or so clones; around 84% were seen once. Cohort allocation depended upon clinical history that participants reported. This sequence was found in a man aged 35 to 55 who had recovered from COVID-19. Material for sequencing was PBMCs or T cells enriched from blood (not recorded which).

The CDR3 region is CASSGLAGVDETQYF. For the CDR3, the DNA is TGTGCCAGCAGCGGACTAGCGGGAGTGGATGAGACCCAGTACTTC. The chain links TRBV5-4 to TRBJ2-5; TRBD2 agrees at 13 bases. Germline values: CDR1 SGHNT, CDR2 YYREEE (reference sequence). V was clipped by 4 bases and J by 5 bases; unmatched bases: 5. This CDR3 is built from 15 residues.